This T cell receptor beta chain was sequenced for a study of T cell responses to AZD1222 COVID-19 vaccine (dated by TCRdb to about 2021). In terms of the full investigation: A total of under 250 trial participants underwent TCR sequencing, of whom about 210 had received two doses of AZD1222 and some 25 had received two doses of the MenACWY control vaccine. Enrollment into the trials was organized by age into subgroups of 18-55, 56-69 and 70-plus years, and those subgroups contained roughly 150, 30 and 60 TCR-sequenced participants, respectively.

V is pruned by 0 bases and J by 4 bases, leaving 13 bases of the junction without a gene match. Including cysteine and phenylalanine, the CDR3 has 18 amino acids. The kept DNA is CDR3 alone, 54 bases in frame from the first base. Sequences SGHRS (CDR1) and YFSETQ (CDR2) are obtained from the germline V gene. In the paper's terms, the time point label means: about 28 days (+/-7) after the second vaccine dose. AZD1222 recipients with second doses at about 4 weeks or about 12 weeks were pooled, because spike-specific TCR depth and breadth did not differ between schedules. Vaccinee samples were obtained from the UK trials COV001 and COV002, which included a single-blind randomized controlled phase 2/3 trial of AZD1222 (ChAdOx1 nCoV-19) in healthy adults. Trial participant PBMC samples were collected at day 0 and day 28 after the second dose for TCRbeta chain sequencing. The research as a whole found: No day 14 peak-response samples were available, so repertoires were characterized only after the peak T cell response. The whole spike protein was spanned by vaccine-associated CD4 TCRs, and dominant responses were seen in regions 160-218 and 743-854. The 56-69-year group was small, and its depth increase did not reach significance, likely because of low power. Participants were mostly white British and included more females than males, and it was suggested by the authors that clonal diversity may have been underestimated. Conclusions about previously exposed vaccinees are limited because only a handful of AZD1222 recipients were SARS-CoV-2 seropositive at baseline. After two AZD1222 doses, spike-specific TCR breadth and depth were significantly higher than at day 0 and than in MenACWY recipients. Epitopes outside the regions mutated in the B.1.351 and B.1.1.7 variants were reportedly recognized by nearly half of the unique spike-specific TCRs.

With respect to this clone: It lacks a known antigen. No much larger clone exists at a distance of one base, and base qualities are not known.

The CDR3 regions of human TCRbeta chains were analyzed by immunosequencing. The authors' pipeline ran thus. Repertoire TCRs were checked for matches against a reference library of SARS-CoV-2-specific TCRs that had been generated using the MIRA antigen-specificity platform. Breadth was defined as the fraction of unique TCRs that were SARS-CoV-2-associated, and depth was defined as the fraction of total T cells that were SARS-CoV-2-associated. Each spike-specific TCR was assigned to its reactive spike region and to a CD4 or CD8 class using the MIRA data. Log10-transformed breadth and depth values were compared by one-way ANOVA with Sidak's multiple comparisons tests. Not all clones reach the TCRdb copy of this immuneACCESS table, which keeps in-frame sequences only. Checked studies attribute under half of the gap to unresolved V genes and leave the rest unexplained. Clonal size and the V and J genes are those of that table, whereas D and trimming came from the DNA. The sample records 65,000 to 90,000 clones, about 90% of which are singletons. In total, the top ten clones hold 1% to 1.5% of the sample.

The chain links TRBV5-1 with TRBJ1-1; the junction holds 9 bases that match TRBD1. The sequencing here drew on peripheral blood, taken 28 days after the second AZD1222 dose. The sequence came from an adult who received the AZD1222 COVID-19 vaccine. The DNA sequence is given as TGCGCCAGCAGCTTGGGAACAGGACAGGGGAAATTATCCACTGAAGCTTTCTTT. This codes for CASSLGTGQGKLSTEAFF.